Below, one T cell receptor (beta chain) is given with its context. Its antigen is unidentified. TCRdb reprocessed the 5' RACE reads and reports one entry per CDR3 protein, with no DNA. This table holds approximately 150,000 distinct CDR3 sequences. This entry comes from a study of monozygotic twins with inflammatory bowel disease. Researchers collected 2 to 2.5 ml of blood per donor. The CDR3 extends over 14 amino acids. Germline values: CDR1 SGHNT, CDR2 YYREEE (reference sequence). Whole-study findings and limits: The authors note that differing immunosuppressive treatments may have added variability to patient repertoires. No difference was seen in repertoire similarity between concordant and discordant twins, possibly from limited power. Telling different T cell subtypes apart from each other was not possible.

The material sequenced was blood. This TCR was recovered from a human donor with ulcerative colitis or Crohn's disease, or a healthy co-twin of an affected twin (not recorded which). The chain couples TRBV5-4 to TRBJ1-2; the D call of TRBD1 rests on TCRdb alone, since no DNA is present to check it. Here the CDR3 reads CASSWMGGNYGYTF.